The 2 T cell receptor beta chains below all came from one sample that was sequenced in a study of shared clonotypes between healthy human individuals (TCRdb year 2020). Library construction relied on the immunoSEQ multiplex PCR assay. TCRdb re-hosts the immuneACCESS table, in-frame sequences only. Its copies lack some clones; in the studies checked, an unresolved V gene accounts for under half of them, and the cause for the rest is not known. In all, the sample holds about 820,000 clones, and 80% to 95% of those were seen once. Together, the top ten hold 24% of the sample. CD8 naive samples were obtained by positive selection for CCR7 among CD45RO-negative cells, yielding a CD45RA+CCR7+ population from which TemRA cells were excluded. The source material was naive CD8+ T cells sorted from blood. The cell subset or site label, read with the paper, signifies: CD45RA+CCR7+. These TCRs come from a man aged 25 to 40 in good health.

Worth noting for this clone: Other DNA sequences in the sample encode the same CDR3. The rearrangement joins TRBV9 to TRBJ2-7, with TRBD1 matching over 9 bases. After removal of 2 bases from V and 2 bases from J, the junction contained 2 bases not matched to a gene. This CDR3 contains 14 residues. CDR1 is SGDLS and CDR2 is YYNGEE in the germline V gene. The CDR3 DNA is TGTGCCAGCAGCGTGGGACAGGGAACCTACGAGCAGTACTTC. Protein sequence: CASSVGQGTYEQYF.

This clone has just one count. The chain couples TRBV11-2 to TRBJ2-7; D is undetermined. The CDR3 consists of 13 residues. Germline V lookup: CDR1 SGHAT, CDR2 FQNNGV. The V gene lost 4 bases and the J gene lost 1 base, with 8 bases spanning the gap. DNA of the CDR3: TGTGCCAGCAGCTGGTCTGGTTCCTACGAGCAGTACTTC. Protein sequence: CASSWSGSYEQYF.